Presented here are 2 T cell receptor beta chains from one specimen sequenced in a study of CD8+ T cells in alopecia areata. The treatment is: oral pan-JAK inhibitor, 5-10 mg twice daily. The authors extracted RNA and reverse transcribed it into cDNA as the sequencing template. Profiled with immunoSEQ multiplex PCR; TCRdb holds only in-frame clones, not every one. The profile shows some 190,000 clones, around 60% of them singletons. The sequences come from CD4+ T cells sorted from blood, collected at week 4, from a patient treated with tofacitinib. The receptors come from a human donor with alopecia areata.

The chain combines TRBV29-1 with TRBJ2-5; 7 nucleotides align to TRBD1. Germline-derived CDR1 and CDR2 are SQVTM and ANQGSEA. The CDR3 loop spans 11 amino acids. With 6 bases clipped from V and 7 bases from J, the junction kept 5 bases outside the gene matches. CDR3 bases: TGCAGCGTGGGACCAGGGGGGACCCAGTACTTC. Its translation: CSVGPGGTQYF.

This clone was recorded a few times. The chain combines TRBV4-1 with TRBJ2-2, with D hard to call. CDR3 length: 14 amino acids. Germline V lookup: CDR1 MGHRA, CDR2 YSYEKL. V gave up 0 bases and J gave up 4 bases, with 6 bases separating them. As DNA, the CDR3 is TGCGCCAGCAGCCAAGATCAGTTCACCGGGGAGCTGTTTTTT. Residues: CASSQDQFTGELFF.